Below, 8 T cell receptor beta chains from the same sample are listed, as sequenced in a study of blood T cell repertoires in COVID-19. The table came from immunoSEQ multiplex PCR; TCRdb's copy has only in-frame clones and leaves some out. Of around 150,000 clones listed, 80% to 90% are singletons. The specimen sequenced was peripheral blood. These receptors were taken from a woman in her seventies with COVID-19, enrolled during active disease.

V is TRBV30 and J is TRBJ2-3; possibly TRBD2 for D (5 bases). This CDR3 contains 12 residues. Trimming pared 6 bases from V and 2 bases from J, leaving 9 bases between. Germline CDR1 is GTSNPN and CDR2 is SVGIG (reference sequence). The CDR3 protein is CACRGLTDTQYF. CDR3 in DNA: TGTGCCTGCCGGGGTCTCACAGATACGCAGTATTTT.

This chain connects TRBV7-9 to TRBJ1-2; 7 bases fit TRBD1. Germline V gene data show CDR1 as SEHNR and CDR2 as FQNEAQ (reference sequence). The V gene end was trimmed by 7 bases and the J gene end by 5 bases; junction bases not matched to a gene: 7. This CDR3 is 13 amino acids long. CDR3 nucleotide sequence: TGTGCCAGCATGGGGACAGAATCATATGGCTACACCTTC. Translated, it gives CASMGTESYGYTF. Full variable domain (rest looked up from reference TRBV7-9 and TRBJ1-2): DTGVSQNPRHKITKRGQNVTFRCDPISEHNRLYWYRQTLGQGPEFLTYFQNEAQLEKSRLLSDRFSAERPKGSFSTLEIQRTEQGDSAMYLCASMGTESYGYTFGSGTRLTVV.

This clone showed up just once. V and J are TRBV5-1 and TRBJ2-3, with D possibly being TRBD2 (5 bases). Trimming left V 1 base short and J 0 bases short, with 9 bases between. The CDR3 has 15 amino acids. Germline V gives CDR1 SGHRS, CDR2 YFSETQ. The CDR3 coding sequence is TGCGCCAGCAGCTTGCGTTTAGCGAGCACAGATACGCAGTATTTT. This codes for CASSLRLASTDTQYF.

CDR3 in DNA: TGTGCCAGCAGGGAGAGTCCCGGGAAAAGCTCCTATAATTCACCCCTCCACTTT. Translating it yields CASRESPGKSSYNSPLHF. This chain uses TRBV27 with TRBJ1-6; no reliable D call. Germline V lookup: CDR1 MNHEY, CDR2 SMNVEV (reference sequence). The CDR3 has 18 residues. V lost 6 bases, J lost 0 bases, and 18 bases lay in between.

The chain couples TRBV28 to TRBJ1-3; D call uncertain. The V gene lost 2 bases and the J gene lost 2 bases, with 13 bases spanning the gap. Germline V CDR1 and CDR2: MDHEN, SYDVKM. The CDR3 runs 16 residues. The CDR3 DNA reads TGTGCCAGCAGTTTAGGAACACTATCTGCTGGAAACACCATATATTTT. Protein product: CASSLGTLSAGNTIYF.

The sample holds one count of this clone. The rearrangement links TRBV12-3 or TRBV12-4 to TRBJ1-6; D is ambiguous. V lost 3 bases and J lost 8, with 8 bases in between. The CDR3 covers 13 residues. CDR3 sequence (DNA): TGTGCCAGCAGTTTGATCGGTGATTCACCCCTCCACTTT. Translated, it gives CASSLIGDSPLHF.

The chain has TRBV3-1 (or the pseudogene TRBV3-2) and TRBJ2-5; D is undetermined. The CDR3 sequence is 13 residues long. Germline loops: CDR1 LGHDT, CDR2 YNNKEL (reference sequence). Trimming took 4 bases from V and 5 from J, leaving 11 bases between them. The CDR3 nucleotides read TGTGCCAGCAGCCCACTGGGCCTGGAGACCCAGTACTTC. Translation gives CASSPLGLETQYF.

This clone occurred a few times. The identical CDR3 is also encoded by other nucleotide sequences in the sample. The chain links TRBV2 to TRBJ2-5; tentative D call: TRBD1 (6 bases). This CDR3 contains 14 residues. CDR1 and CDR2 (germline): SNHLY, FYNNEI. The germline V and J ends were trimmed by 4 bases and 1 base, with 10 bases remaining between them. CDR3 in DNA: TGTGCCAGCAGTGCCACAGGGTTCCAAGAGACCCAGTACTTC. Translation: CASSATGFQETQYF.